This T cell receptor beta chain was sequenced in a study of CD8+ T cells in alopecia areata. Per germline, CDR1 MNHEY and CDR2 SMNVEV (reference sequence). The CDR3 covers 12 residues. V was cut by 8 bases and J by 6 bases, with 11 bases left in between. The authors extracted RNA and reverse transcribed it into cDNA as the sequencing template. Profiled with immunoSEQ multiplex PCR; TCRdb holds only in-frame clones, not every one. Among approximately 66,000 clones listed, approximately 61% were seen once. The sample in question was CD8+ T cells sorted from blood, obtained at week 0. The source of this sequence is a human donor with alopecia areata. This chain connects TRBV27 to TRBJ2-4; TRBD1 or TRBD2 may be the D gene (5 bases each). The CDR3 DNA sequence: TGTGCCAGCCGGGGCCCATTAAACATTCAGTACTTC. Residues: CASRGPLNIQYF.